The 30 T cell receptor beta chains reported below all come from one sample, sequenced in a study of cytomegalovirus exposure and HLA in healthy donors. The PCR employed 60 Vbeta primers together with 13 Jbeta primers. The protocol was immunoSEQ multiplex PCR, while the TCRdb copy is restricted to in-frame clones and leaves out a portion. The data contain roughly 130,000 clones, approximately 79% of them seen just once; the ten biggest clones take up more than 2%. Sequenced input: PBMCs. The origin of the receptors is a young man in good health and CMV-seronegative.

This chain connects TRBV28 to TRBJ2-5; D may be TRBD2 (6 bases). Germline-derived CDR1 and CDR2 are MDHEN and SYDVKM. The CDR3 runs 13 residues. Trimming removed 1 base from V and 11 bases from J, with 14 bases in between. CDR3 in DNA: TGTGCCAGCAGTTTATCTTACGGGGAGGAGCAGTACTTC. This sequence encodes CASSLSYGEEQYF.

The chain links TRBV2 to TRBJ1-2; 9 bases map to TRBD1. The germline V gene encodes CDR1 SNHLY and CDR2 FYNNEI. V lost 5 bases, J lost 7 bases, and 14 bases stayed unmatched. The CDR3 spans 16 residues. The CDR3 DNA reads TGTGCCAGCAGTCAAGGACAGGGGCCCAACTGGGGTGGCTACACCTTC. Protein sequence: CASSQGQGPNWGGYTF.

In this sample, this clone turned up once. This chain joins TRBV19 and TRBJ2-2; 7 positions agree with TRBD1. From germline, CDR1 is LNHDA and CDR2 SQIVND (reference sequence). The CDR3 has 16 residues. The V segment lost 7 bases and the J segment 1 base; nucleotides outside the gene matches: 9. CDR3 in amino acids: CASNHPRDRNTGELFF. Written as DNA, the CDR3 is TGTGCCAGTAATCACCCCCGGGACAGGAACACCGGGGAGCTGTTTTTT.

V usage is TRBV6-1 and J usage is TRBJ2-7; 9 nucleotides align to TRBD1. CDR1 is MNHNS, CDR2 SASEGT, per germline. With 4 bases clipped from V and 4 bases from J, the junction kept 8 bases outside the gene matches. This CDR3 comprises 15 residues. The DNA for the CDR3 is TGTGCCAGCAGTGGAGGACAGGGGCGATTTTACGAGCAGTACTTC. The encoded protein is CASSGGQGRFYEQYF.

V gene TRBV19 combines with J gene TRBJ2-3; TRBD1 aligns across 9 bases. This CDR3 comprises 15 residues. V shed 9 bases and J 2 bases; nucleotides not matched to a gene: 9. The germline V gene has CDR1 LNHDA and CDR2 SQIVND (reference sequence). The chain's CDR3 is CASRGGTGHTDTQYF. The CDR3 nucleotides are TGTGCCAGCCGGGGTGGGACAGGGCACACAGATACGCAGTATTTT.

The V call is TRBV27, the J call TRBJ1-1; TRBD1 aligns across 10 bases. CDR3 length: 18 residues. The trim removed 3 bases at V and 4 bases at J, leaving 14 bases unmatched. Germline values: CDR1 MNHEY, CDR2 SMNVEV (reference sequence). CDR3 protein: CASSFFIPRDRGGTEAFF. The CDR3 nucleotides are TGTGCCAGCAGTTTCTTCATCCCCCGGGACAGGGGAGGCACTGAAGCTTTCTTT.

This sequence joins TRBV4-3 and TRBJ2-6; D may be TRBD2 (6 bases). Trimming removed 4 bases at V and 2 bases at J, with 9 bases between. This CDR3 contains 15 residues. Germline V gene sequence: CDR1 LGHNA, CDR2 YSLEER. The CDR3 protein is CASSRGGAGANVLTF. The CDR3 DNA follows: TGCGCCAGCAGCCGAGGCGGGGCTGGGGCCAACGTCCTGACTTTC.

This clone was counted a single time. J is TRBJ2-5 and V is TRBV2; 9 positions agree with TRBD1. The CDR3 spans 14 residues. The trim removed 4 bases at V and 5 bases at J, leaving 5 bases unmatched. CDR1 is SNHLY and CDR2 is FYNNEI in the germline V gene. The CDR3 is CASSVQGAWETQYF. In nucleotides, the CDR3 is TGTGCCAGCAGTGTACAGGGGGCTTGGGAGACCCAGTACTTC.

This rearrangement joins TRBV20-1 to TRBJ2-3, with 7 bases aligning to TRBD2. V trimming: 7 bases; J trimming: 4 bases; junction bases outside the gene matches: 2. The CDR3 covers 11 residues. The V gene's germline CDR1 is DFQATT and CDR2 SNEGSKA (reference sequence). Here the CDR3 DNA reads TGCAGTGACCGGGGGGCAGATACGCAGTATTTT. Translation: CSDRGADTQYF.

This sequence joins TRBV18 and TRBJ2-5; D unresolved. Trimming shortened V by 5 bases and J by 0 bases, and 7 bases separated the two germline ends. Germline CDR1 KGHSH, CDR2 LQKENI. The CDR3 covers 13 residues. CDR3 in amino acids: CASSIRHQETQYF. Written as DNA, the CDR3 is TGTGCCAGCTCAATCCGTCACCAAGAGACCCAGTACTTC.

In DNA form, the CDR3 reads TGTGCCAGCAGATTAACAGGCAATTCTAATAATTCACCCCTCCACTTT. Amino acid sequence: CASRLTGNSNNSPLHF. The chain carries TRBV2 and TRBJ1-6, with D perhaps TRBD1 (5 bases). V lost 6 bases and J lost 5, with 17 bases in between. Germline V gene data show CDR1 as SNHLY and CDR2 as FYNNEI. CDR3 size: 16 residues. Full variable domain (missing parts from reference TRBV2 and TRBJ1-6): EPEVTQTPSHQVTQMGQEVILRCVPISNHLYFYWYRQILGQKVEFLVSFYNNEISEKSEIFDDQFSVERPDGSNFTLKIRSTKLEDSAMYFCASRLTGNSNNSPLHFGNGTRLTVT.

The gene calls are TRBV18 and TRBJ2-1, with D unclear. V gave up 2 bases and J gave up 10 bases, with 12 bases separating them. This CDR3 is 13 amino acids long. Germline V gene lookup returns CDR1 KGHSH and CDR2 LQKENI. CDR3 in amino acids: CASSPISPREQFF. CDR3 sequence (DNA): TGTGCCAGCTCACCAATCTCACCCCGGGAGCAGTTCTTC.

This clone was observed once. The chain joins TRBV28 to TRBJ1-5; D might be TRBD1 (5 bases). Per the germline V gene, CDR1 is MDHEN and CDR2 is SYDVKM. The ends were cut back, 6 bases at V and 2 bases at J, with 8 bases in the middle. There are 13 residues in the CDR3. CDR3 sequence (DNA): TGTGCCAGCAGGGGGCCAGGCAATCAGCCCCAGCATTTT. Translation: CASRGPGNQPQHF.

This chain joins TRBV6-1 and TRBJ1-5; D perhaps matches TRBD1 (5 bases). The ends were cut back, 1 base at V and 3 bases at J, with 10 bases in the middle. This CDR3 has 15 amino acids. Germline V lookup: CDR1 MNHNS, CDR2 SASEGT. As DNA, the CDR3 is TGTGCCAGCAGTGAAGGGACAATGGTCAATCAGCCCCAGCATTTT. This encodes CASSEGTMVNQPQHF.

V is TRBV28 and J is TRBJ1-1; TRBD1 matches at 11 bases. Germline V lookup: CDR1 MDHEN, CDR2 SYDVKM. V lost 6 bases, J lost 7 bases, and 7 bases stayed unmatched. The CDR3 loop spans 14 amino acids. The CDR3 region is CASSTGTGGFEAFF. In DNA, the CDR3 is TGTGCCAGCAGCACTGGGACAGGGGGATTTGAAGCTTTCTTT.

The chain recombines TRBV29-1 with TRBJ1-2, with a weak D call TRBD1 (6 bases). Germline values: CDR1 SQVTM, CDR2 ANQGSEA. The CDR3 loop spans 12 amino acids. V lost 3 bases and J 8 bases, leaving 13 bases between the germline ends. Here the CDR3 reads CSVELQGDGYTF. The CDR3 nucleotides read TGCAGCGTTGAGTTACAGGGAGACGGCTACACCTTC.

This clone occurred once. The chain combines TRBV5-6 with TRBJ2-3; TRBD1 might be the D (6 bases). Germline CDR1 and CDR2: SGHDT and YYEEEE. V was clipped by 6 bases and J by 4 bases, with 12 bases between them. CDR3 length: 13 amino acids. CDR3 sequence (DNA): TGTGCCAGCAAACAGGGTGGGGCAGATACGCAGTATTTT. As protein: CASKQGGADTQYF.

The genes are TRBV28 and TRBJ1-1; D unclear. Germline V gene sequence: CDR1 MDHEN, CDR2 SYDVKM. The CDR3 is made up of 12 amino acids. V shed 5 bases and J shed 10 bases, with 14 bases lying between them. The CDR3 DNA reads TGTGCCAGCAGTAAAGGACTGCTGGGAGCTTTCTTT. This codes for CASSKGLLGAFF.

CDR3 region: CASRQGSNTEAFF. For the CDR3, the DNA is TGTGCCAGCAGACAGGGTTCGAACACTGAAGCTTTCTTT. The chain is built from TRBV5-5 and TRBJ1-1; the D gene is possibly TRBD1 (6 bases). This CDR3 contains 13 residues. Germline values: CDR1 SGHKS, CDR2 YYEKEE (reference sequence). V gave up 5 bases and J gave up 1 base, with 9 bases separating them.

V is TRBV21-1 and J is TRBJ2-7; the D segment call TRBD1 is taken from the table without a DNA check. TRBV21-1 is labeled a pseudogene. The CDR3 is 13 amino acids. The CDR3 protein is CASSKLRDRVRYF. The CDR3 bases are TGTGCCAGCAGCAAACTAAGGGACAGGGTCCGGTACTTC.

Here the CDR3 DNA reads TGTGCCAGCAGCTTAGGGCAGGGTCTGGCTGGGGCCAACGTCCTGACTTTC. It encodes CASSLGQGLAGANVLTF. This chain connects TRBV7-9 to TRBJ2-6; the D gene is possibly TRBD1 (5 bases). Trimming cost V 1 base and J 2 bases, with 12 bases left between them. This CDR3 contains 17 residues. Germline lookup yields CDR1 SEHNR and CDR2 FQNEAQ (reference sequence).

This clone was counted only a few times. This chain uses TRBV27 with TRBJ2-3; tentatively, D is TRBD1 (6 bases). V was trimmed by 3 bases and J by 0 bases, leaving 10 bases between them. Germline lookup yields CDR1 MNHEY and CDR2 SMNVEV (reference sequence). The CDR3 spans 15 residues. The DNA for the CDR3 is TGTGCCAGCAGTTTCCTAGGGGGAAGCACAGATACGCAGTATTTT. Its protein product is CASSFLGGSTDTQYF.

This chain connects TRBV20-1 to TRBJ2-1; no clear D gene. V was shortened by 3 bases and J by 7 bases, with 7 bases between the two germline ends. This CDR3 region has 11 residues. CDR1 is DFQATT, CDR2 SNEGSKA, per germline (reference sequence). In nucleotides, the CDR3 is TGCAGTGCTAGTCCGCGTAATGAGCAGTTCTTC. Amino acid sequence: CSASPRNEQFF.

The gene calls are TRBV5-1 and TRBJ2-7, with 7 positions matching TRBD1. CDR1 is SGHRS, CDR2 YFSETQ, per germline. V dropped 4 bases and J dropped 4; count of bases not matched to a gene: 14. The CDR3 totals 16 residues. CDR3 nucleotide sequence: TGCGCCAGCAGCGTATCGACAGGGATGATGTCTTACGAGCAGTACTTC. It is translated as CASSVSTGMMSYEQYF.

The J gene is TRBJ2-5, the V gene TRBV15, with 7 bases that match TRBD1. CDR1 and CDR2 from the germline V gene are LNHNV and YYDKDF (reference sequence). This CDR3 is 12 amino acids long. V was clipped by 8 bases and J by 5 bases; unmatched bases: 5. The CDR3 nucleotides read TGTGCCACCGCAGGGGGTGCGGAGACCCAGTACTTC. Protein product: CATAGGAETQYF.

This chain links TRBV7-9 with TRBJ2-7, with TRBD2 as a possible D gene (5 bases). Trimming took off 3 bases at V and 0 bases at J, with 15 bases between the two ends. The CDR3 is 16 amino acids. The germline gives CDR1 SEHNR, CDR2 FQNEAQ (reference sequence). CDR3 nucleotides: TGTGCCAGCAGCTTTTTGACGGGCGGGCCCTCCTACGAGCAGTACTTC. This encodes CASSFLTGGPSYEQYF.

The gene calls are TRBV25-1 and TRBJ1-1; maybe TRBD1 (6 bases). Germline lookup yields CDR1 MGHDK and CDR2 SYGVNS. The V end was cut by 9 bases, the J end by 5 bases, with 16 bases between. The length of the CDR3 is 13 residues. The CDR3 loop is CASQNQGKTEAFF. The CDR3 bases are TGTGCCAGTCAAAATCAGGGGAAGACTGAAGCTTTCTTT.

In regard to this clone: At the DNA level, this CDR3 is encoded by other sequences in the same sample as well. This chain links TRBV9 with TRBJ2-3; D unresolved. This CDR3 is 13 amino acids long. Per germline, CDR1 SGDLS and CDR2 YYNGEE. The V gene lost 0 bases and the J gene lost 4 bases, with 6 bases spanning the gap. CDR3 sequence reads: CASSVATADTQYF. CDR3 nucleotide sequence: TGTGCCAGCAGCGTAGCTACGGCAGATACGCAGTATTTT.

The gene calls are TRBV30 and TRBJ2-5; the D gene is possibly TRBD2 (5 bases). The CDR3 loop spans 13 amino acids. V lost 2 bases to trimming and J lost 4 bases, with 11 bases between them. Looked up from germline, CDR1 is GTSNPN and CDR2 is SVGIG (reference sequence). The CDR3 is CAWSLLVGETQYF. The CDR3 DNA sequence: TGTGCCTGGAGTTTACTAGTAGGAGAGACCCAGTACTTC.

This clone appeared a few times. The CDR3, as DNA: TGTGCCAGCAGTGAAGGTAGAGCGGGAGACACAGATACGCAGTATTTT. Its translation is CASSEGRAGDTDTQYF. V usage is TRBV6-1 and J usage is TRBJ2-3, with TRBD2 matching 8 bases. Germline V gene data show CDR1 as MNHNS and CDR2 as SASEGT. This CDR3 region has 16 residues. J gave up 2 bases and V 1 base, and 5 bases lay outside the gene matches.